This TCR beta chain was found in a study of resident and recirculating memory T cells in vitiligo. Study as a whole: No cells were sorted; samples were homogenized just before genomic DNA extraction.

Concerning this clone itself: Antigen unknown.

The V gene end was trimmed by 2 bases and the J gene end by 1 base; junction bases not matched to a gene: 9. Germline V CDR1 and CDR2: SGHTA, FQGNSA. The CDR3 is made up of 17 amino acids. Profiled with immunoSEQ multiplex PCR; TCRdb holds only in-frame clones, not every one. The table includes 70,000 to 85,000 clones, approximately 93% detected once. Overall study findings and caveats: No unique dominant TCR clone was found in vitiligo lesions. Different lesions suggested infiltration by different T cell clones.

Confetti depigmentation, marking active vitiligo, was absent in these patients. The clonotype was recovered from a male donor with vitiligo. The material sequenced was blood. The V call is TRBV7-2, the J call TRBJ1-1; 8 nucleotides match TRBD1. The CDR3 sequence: CASSLKSTGEGNTEAFF. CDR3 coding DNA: TGTGCCAGCAGCTTAAAGTCGACAGGGGAGGGGAACACTGAAGCTTTCTTT.